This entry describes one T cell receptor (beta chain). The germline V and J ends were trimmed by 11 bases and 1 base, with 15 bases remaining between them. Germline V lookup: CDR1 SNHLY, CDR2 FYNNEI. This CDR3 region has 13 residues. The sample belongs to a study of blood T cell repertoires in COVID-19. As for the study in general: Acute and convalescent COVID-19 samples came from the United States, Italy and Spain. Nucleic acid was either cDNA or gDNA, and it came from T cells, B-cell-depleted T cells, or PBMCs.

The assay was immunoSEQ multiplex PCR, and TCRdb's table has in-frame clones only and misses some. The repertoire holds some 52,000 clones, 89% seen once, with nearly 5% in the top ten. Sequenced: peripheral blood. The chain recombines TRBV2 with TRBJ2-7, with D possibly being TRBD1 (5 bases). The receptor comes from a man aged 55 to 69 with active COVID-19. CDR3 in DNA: TGTGCCGCCCGGCCGGACACTTCCTACGAGCAGTACTTC. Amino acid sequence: CAARPDTSYEQYF.